A selection of T cell receptor beta chains follows, all from one sample in a study of molecular identifiers for immune sequencing clone quantification. TCRdb itself ran the PCR reads through MiXCR, one entry per CDR3 protein. This sample has a few hundred thousand distinct CDR3 sequences, with under 25% found just once. Input material: naive CD8+ T cells from blood, with Jurkat cell RNA spiked in. These receptors all come from a human donor in good health. Some libraries in this study had Jurkat cell RNA spiked in. The CDR3 runs from the conserved cysteine through the conserved F or W. D genes are given only for firm matches. Clone sizes are given selectively: once, few, many, or a class where the clone is expanded.

CDR3 protein	CDR3 DNA	J gene	CDR3 length	D gene	V gene	clone size
CASSPTGTGKNGYTF	TGCGCCAGCAGCCCTACCGGGACAGGGAAGAATGGCTACACCTTC	TRBJ1-2	15	TRBD1	TRBV4-3	-
CASSEAPARHLNTEAFF	TGTGCCAGCAGTGAAGCTCCTGCCCGACACCTGAACACTGAAGCTTTCTTT	TRBJ1-1	17	-	TRBV6-1	few
CASSRTGPEQYF	TGCGCCAGCAGTAGGACAGGGCCCGAGCAGTACTTC	TRBJ2-7	12	TRBD1	TRBV10-2	few
CASSLAWTSESSEQYF	TGTGCCAGCAGCTTAGCGTGGACTAGCGAGTCTTCTGAGCAGTACTTC	TRBJ2-7	16	TRBD2	TRBV7-9	-
CASSTNYLSDYEQYF	TGTGCCAGTAGTACCAACTATCTTAGTGACTACGAGCAGTACTTC	TRBJ2-7	15	-	TRBV19	few
CASRTLATDTQFF	TGTGCCAGCAGAACATTGGCCACAGATACGCAGTTTTTT	TRBJ2-3	13	-	TRBV27	-
CASSPTSGYSYEQYF	TGTGCCAGTAGCCCAACTAGCGGGTACTCCTACGAGCAGTACTTC	TRBJ2-7	15	TRBD2	TRBV19	few
CASSLGAVITAAFF	TGTGCCAGCAGCTTGGGTGCTGTGATCACTGCAGCTTTCTTT	TRBJ1-1	14	-	TRBV5-3	once
CSVEERVTGELFF	TGCAGCGTTGAAGAAAGGGTCACCGGGGAGCTGTTTTTT	TRBJ2-2	13	-	TRBV29-1	many
CASSGNQKTQYF	TGTGCCAGCAGTGGTAACCAAAAGACCCAGTACTTC	TRBJ2-5	12	-	TRBV25-1	-
CASSSGSDYGEQYF	TGTGCCAGCAGCTCGGGATCAGATTACGGGGAGCAGTACTTC	TRBJ2-7	14	-	TRBV7-6	few
CATNRRDRGYEQYF	TGTGCCACCAACCGCCGGGACAGGGGTTACGAGCAGTACTTC	TRBJ2-7	14	TRBD1	TRBV6-5	many
CSAHGQMNTEAFF	TGCAGTGCTCACGGACAGATGAACACTGAAGCTTTCTTT	TRBJ1-1	13	-	TRBV20-1	many
CASSVTVGVLSSGDTIYF	TGTGCCAGCAGCGTAACGGTGGGCGTACTCAGCTCTGGAGACACCATATATTTT	TRBJ1-3	18	-	TRBV9	-
CASSQVADSNQPQHF	TGTGCCAGCAGCCAAGTAGCGGACAGCAATCAGCCCCAGCATTTT	TRBJ1-5	15	-	TRBV4-2	many
CASSWGRGEQYF	TGTGCCAGCAGCTGGGGACGAGGGGAGCAGTACTTC	TRBJ2-7	12	-	TRBV5-6	many
CASSQGLISYEQYF	TGCGCCAGCAGCCAAGGCCTGATCTCCTACGAGCAGTACTTC	TRBJ2-7	14	-	TRBV4-3	few
CASSQGARGYTEAFF	TGCGCCAGCAGCCAAGGTGCCAGGGGCTACACTGAAGCTTTCTTT	TRBJ1-1	15	-	TRBV4-3	few
CASRGQLGTEAFF	TGTGCCAGCAGGGGACAGTTGGGGACTGAAGCTTTCTTT	TRBJ1-1	13	TRBD1	TRBV5-6	many
CASSPLAGGVYEQYF	TGTGCCAGCAGCCCCCTAGCGGGAGGGGTCTACGAGCAGTACTTC	TRBJ2-7	15	TRBD2	TRBV9	many
CASSQETGLGMHEQFF	TGTGCCAGCAGCCAAGAGACGGGACTAGGTATGCATGAGCAGTTCTTC	TRBJ2-1	16	TRBD2	TRBV4-2	few
CATRDKTNTGELFF	TGTGCCACCAGAGACAAGACGAACACCGGGGAGCTGTTTTTT	TRBJ2-2	14	-	TRBV24-1	many
CASSSNYELQFYTF	TGTGCCAGCAGCTCGAATTATGAACTCCAATTTTACACCTTC	TRBJ1-2	14	-	TRBV7-9	-
CASSYFRTGAQYF	TGTGCCAGCAGTTACTTTAGGACAGGGGCCCAGTATTTT	TRBJ2-3	13	TRBD1	TRBV6-5	many
CAWSATANEQYF	TGTGCCTGGAGTGCAACAGCTAACGAGCAGTACTTC	TRBJ2-7	12	-	TRBV30	many
CASSPSPSRYEQYF	TGTGCTAGCAGCCCTAGTCCCTCTCGTTACGAGCAGTACTTC	TRBJ2-7	14	-	TRBV7-7	many
CASSQGPEEEQYF	TGCGCCAGCAGCCAAGGGCCCGAGGAGGAGCAGTACTTC	TRBJ2-7	13	-	TRBV4-1	few
CSVESDRQETQYF	TGCAGCGTTGAATCGGACAGGCAAGAGACCCAGTACTTC	TRBJ2-5	13	TRBD1	TRBV29-1	many
CSVDLAAGTTNYGYTF	TGCAGCGTTGACCTAGCAGCCGGGACAACTAACTATGGCTACACCTTC	TRBJ1-2	16	-	TRBV29-1	-
CASRLRGSRSYEQYF	TGTGCCAGCAGATTACGTGGGTCTCGATCCTACGAGCAGTACTTC	TRBJ2-7	15	-	TRBV27	many
CASSLFGWGTAGDQPQHF	TGTGCCAGCAGCTTATTCGGTTGGGGCACAGCGGGGGATCAGCCCCAGCATTTT	TRBJ1-5	18	-	TRBV7-2	-
CASSLPVGTGEITDTQYF	TGTGCCAGCAGCTTACCTGTAGGGACAGGGGAAATCACAGATACGCAGTATTTT	TRBJ2-3	18	TRBD1	TRBV7-9	-
CAWSLGLADSYNEQFF	TGTGCCTGGTCTTTAGGACTAGCAGACTCCTACAATGAGCAGTTCTTC	TRBJ2-1	16	TRBD2	TRBV30	-